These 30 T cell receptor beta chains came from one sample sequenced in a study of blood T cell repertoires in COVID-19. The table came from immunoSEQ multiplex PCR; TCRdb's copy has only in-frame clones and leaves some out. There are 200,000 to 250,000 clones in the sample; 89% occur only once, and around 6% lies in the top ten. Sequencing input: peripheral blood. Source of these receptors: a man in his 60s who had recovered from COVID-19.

The CDR3 sequence: CASSLGLAGVTQYF. The CDR3 nucleotides are TGTGCCAGCAGCCTAGGACTAGCGGGGGTTACGCAGTATTTT. The chain has TRBV7-2 and TRBJ2-3; 13 nucleotides line up with TRBD2. Germline assignment: CDR1 SGHTA and CDR2 FQGNSA. Trimming at V came to 5 bases and at J to 8 bases, leaving 4 bases not matched to a gene. This CDR3 comprises 14 residues.

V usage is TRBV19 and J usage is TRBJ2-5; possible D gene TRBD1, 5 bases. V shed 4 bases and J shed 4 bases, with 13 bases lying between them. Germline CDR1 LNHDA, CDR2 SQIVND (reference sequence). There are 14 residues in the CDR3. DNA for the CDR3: TGTGCCAGTAGTAGGACATATTGGGGAGAGACCCAGTACTTC. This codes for CASSRTYWGETQYF.

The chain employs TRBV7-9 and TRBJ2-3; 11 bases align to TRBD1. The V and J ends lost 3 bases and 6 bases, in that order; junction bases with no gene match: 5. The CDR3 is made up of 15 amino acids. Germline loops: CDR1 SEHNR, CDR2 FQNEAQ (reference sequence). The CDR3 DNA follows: TGTGCCAGCAGCTTGGGACAGGGGGTTCAGGATACGCAGTATTTT. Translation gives CASSLGQGVQDTQYF.

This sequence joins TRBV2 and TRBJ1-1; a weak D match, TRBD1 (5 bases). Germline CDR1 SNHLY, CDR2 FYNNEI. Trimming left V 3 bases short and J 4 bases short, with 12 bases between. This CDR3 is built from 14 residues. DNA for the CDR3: TGTGCCAGCAGTGACGAGGGCGGGGGCACTGAAGCTTTCTTT. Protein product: CASSDEGGGTEAFF.

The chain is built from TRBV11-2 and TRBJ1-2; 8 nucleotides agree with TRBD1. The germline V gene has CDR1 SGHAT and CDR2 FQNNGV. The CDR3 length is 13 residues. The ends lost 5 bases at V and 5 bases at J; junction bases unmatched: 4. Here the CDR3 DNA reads TGTGCCAGCAGCCCGGGACAGGTGTATGGCTACACCTTC. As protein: CASSPGQVYGYTF.

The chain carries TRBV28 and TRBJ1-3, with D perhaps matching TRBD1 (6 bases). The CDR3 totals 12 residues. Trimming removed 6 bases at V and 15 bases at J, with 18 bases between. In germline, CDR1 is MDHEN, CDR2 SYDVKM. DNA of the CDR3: TGTGCCAGCAGCCCCCGGGACAATGCAGAATATTTT. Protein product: CASSPRDNAEYF.

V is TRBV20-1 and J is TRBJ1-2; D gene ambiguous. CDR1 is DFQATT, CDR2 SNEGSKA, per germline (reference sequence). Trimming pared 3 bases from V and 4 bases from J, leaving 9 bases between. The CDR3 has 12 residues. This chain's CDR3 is CSASNSPYGYTF. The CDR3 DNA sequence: TGCAGTGCTAGTAACAGCCCCTATGGCTACACCTTC.

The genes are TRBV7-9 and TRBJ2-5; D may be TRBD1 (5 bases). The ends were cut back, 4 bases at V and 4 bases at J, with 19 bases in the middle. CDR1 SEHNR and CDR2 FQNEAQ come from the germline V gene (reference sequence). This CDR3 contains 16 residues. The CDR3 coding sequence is TGTGCCAGCAGCTCCGGGCTCAAAGGGGAACGAGAGACCCAGTACTTC. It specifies CASSSGLKGERETQYF.

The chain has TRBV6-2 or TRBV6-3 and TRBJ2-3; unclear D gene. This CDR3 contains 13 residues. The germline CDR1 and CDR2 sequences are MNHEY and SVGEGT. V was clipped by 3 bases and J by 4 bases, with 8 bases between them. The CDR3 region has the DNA TGTGCCAGCAGTTATCGAGGCGCAGATACGCAGTATTTT. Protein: CASSYRGADTQYF.

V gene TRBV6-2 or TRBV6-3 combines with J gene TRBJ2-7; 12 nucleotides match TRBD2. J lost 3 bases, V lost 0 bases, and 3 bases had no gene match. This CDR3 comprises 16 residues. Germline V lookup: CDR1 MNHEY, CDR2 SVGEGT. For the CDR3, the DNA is TGTGCCAGCAGTTACTCCAGACTAGCGGGAGTCTACGAGCAGTACTTC. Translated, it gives CASSYSRLAGVYEQYF.

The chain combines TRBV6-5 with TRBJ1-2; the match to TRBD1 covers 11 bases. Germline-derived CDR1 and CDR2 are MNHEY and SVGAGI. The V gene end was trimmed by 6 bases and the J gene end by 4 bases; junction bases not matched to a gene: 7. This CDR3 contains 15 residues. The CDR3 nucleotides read TGTGCCAGCAGAGGGACAGGGGGAGATGGCTATGGCTACACCTTC. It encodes CASRGTGGDGYGYTF.

The CDR3 DNA reads as TGTGCCAGCAGCGTCGAGGCCGAGCGGGCCAGGACCTTC. Residues: CASSVEAERARTF. The V and J genes are TRBV9 and TRBJ1-2; D is unclear. CDR1 and CDR2 (germline): SGDLS, YYNGEE. This CDR3 spans 13 amino acids. The ends were cut back, 2 bases at V and 14 bases at J, with 19 bases in the middle.

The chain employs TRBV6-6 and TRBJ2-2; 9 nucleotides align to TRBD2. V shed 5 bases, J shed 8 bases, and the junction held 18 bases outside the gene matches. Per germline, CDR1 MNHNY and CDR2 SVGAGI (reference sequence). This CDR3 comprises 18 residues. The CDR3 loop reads CASSRRSMGLASAGELFF. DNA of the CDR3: TGTGCCAGCAGTCGCAGGAGTATGGGACTAGCATCCGCGGGGGAGCTGTTTTTT.

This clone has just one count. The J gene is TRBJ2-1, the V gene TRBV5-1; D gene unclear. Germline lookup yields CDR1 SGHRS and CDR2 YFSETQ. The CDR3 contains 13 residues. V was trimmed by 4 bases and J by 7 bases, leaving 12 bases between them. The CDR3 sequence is CASSPRLRNEQFF. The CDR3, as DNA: TGCGCCAGCAGCCCCCGCCTCCGGAATGAGCAGTTCTTC.

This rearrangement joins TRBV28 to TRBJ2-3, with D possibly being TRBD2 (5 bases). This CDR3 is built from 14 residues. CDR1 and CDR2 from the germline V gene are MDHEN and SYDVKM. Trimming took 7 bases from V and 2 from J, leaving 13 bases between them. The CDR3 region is CASMRRLDTDTQYF. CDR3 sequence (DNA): TGTGCCAGCATGCGGAGGCTCGACACAGATACGCAGTATTTT.

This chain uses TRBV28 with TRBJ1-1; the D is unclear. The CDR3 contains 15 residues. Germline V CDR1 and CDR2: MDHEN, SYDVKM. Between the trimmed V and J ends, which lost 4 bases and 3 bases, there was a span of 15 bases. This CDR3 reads CASSSALGGYTEAFF. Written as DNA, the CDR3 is TGTGCCAGCAGTTCGGCGCTGGGAGGATACACTGAAGCTTTCTTT.

Written as DNA, the CDR3 is TGTGCCATCAGGGGGGGACAGGGTCAGCCCCAGCATTTT. Residues: CAIRGGQGQPQHF. The chain is built from TRBV10-3 and TRBJ1-5; 9 bases match TRBD1. Per the germline V gene, CDR1 is ENHRY and CDR2 is SYGVKD. The V gene end was trimmed by 6 bases and the J gene end by 6 bases; junction bases not matched to a gene: 3. The CDR3 spans 13 residues.

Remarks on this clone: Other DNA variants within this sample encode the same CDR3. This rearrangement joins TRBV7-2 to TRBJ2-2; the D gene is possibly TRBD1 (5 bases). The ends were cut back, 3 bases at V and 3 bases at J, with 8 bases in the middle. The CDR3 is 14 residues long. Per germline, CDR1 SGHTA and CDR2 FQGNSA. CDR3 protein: CASSFDRYTGELFF. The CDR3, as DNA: TGTGCCAGCAGCTTCGACAGATACACCGGGGAGCTGTTTTTT.

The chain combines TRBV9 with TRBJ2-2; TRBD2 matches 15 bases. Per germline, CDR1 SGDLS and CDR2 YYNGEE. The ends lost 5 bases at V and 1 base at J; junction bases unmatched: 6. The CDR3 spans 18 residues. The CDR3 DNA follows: TGTGCCAGCAGAAGGGGACTAGCGGGGGGCAAGAACACCGGGGAGCTGTTTTTT. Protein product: CASRRGLAGGKNTGELFF. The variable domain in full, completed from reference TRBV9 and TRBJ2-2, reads DSGVTQTPKHLITATGQRVTLRCSPRSGDLSVYWYQQSLDQGLQFLIQYYNGEERAKGNILERFSAQQFPDLHSELNLSSLELGDSALYFCASRRGLAGGKNTGELFFGEGSRLTVL.

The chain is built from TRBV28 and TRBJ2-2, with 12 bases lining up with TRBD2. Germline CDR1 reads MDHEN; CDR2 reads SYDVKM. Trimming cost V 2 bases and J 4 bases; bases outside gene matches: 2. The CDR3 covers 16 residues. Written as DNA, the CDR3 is TGTGCCAGCAGTTTACTAGCGGGAGGGCCCACCGGGGAGCTGTTTTTT. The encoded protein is CASSLLAGGPTGELFF.

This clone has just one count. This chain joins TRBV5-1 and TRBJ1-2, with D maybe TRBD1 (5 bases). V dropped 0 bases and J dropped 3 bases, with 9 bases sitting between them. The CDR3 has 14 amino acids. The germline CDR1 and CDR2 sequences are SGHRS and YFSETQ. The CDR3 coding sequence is TGCGCCAGCAGCTTGGCCGGGGGGGACTATGGCTACACCTTC. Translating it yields CASSLAGGDYGYTF.

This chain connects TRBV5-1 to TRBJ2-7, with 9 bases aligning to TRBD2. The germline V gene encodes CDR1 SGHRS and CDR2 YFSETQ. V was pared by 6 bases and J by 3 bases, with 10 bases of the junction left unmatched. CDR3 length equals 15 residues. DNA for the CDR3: TGCGCCAGCACCCCGTCCGGGACTAGCAGCTACGAGCAGTACTTC. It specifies CASTPSGTSSYEQYF.

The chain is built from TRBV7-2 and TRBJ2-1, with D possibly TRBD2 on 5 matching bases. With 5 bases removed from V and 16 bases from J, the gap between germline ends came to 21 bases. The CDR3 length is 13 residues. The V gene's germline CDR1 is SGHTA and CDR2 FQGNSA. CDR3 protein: CASSPAVTGTQFF. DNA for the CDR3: TGTGCCAGCAGCCCCGCTGTAACGGGAACCCAATTCTTC.

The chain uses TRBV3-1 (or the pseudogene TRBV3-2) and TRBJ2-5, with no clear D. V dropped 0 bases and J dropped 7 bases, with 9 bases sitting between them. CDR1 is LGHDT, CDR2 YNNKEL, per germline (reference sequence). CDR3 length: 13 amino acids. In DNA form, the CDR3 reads TGTGCCAGCAGCCAAGATCGAGGTTGGACCCAGTACTTC. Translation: CASSQDRGWTQYF.

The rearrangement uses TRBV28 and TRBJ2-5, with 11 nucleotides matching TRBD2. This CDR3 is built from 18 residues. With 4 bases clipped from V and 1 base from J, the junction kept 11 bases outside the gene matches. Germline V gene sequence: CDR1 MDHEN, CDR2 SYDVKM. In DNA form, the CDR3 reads TGTGCCAGCAGTTCCAACCTCTTAGCGGGAGGGACCCAAGAGACCCAGTACTTC. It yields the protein CASSSNLLAGGTQETQYF.

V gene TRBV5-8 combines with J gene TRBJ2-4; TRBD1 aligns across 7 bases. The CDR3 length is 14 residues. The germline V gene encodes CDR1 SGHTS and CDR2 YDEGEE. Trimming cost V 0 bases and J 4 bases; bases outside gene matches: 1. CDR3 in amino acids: CASSLGQGKNIQYF. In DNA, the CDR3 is TGTGCCAGCAGCTTGGGACAGGGTAAAAACATTCAGTACTTC.

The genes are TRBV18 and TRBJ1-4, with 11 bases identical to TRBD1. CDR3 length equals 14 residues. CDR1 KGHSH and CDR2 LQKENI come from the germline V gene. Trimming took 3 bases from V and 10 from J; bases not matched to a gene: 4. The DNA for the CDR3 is TGTGCCAGCTCACCTGGGACAGGGGGTAGAAAACTGTTTTTT. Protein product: CASSPGTGGRKLFF.

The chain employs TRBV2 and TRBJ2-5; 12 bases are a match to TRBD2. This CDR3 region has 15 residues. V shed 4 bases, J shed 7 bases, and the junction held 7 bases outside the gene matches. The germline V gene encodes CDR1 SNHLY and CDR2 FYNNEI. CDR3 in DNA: TGTGCCAGCAGTGCTAGCGGGAGGGCCGGGGGGACCCAGTACTTC. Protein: CASSASGRAGGTQYF.

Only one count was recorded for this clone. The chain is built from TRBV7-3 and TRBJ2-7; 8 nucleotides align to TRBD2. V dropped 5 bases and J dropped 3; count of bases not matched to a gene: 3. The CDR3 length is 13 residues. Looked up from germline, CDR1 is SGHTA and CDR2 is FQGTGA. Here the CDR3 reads CASSPREGYEQYF. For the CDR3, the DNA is TGTGCCAGCAGCCCCCGGGAGGGCTACGAGCAGTACTTC.

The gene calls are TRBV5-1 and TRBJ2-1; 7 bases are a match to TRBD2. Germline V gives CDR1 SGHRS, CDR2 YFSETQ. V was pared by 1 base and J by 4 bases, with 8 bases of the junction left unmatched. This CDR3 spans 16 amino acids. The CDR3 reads CASSLLAGAQYNEQFF. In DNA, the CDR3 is TGCGCCAGCAGCTTGTTGGCGGGAGCTCAGTACAATGAGCAGTTCTTC. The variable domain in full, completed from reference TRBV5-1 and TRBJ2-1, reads KAGVTQTPRYLIKTRGQQVTLSCSPISGHRSVSWYQQTPGQGLQFLFEYFSETQRNKGNFPGRFSGRQFSNSRSEMNVSTLELGDSALYLCASSLLAGAQYNEQFFGPGTRLTVL.